The present TCR beta chain was sequenced within a study of CD8+CD57+ T cells in acquired aplastic anemia. Study in general: Sorted CD4+ and CD8+ cells gave a mean 3.2 ug DNA, range about 0.17 to 27.4 ug.

TCR beta VDJ combinations and CDR3 sequences were profiled from genomic DNA. Via MiXCR, TCRdb re-called the reads, giving one row per CDR3 protein. The top ten clones hold 13% of a sample with about 180,000 distinct CDR3 sequences, nearly 50% of them seen once. This clonotype has more than one count but fewer than ten. Patients sequenced had flow cytometry evidence of CD8+CD57+ cell expansion. V lost 2 bases and J lost 2; bases outside the gene matches: 4. The CDR3 is 15 residues long. Germline assignment: CDR1 SGHDT and CDR2 YYEEEE. The chain has TRBV5-6 and TRBJ2-3; TRBD1 matches at 8 bases. The TCR comes from a human donor with aplastic anemia. Sequencing used sorted CD4+, CD8+, or CD8+CD57+ T cells (not recorded which) from PBMCs. CDR3 nucleotides: TGTGCCAGCAGCTTACAGGACAGGGTCACAGATACGCAGTATTTT. Translated: CASSLQDRVTDTQYF.